This TCR beta chain was documented in a study of cytomegalovirus exposure and HLA in healthy donors. Study conclusions and caveats: Earlier analysis found most TCR beta V segments productive about 87% or about 30% of the time. Accurate prediction of HLA-A and HLA-B alleles (for most subjects) was reportedly achieved from TCR beta sequences.

Regarding donors, all were healthy bone marrow donors. PCR amplification relied on 60 Vbeta primers (plus 13 Jbeta primers). Original analysis: A later analysis counted roughly 74 million unique TCR beta chains, 9.5 million to 13 million shared. Sequenced by immunoSEQ multiplex PCR; TCRdb stores in-frame clones only, minus some. The V and J calls and clone size are taken from that table; D and trimming were inferred from the DNA. The data contain some 110,000 clones, around three quarters of them singletons. Comment on this clone: The antigen remains unidentified.

CDR1 is SEHNR, CDR2 FQNEAQ, per germline (reference sequence). The CDR3 sequence is 14 residues long. Between the trimmed V and J ends, which lost 2 bases and 1 base, there was a span of 8 bases. The V and J genes are TRBV7-9 and TRBJ1-2; the D is unclear. Input material: PBMCs. This receptor was taken from a man in his fifties or sixties in good health and CMV-seropositive. CDR3 coding DNA: TGTGCCAGCAGCTTACTACAGATTAACTATGGCTACACCTTC. Amino acid sequence: CASSLLQINYGYTF.